Described below is a single T cell receptor (beta chain) sequence and its context. Its matching antigen is unknown. Germline lookup yields CDR1 SGHTA and CDR2 FQGNSA. V lost 1 base, J lost 1 base, and 8 bases lay in between. There are 15 residues in the CDR3. The data stem from a study of T cell responses to AZD1222 COVID-19 vaccine. Overall study findings and caveats: Spike-specific TCR breadth and depth rose after two AZD1222 doses. Donors skewed white British and female; clonal diversity was possibly underestimated. Baseline testing showed seropositivity in only a handful of AZD1222 recipients.

Sequencing used immunoSEQ multiplex PCR; TCRdb keeps in-frame clones, though not all of them. This table holds approximately 100,000 clones, about 92% found once. J is TRBJ1-5 and V is TRBV7-2, with D unresolved. Sequenced here: peripheral blood, sampled on day 0 of AZD1222 vaccination. The clonotype comes from an adult in good health. Written as DNA, the CDR3 is TGTGCCAGCAGCTTAGATCTGGGGAGCAATCAGCCCCAGCATTTT. Amino acid sequence: CASSLDLGSNQPQHF.